The rows below give T cell receptor beta chains drawn from one sample of a study of tumor and adjacent non-tumor tissue in lung cancer. In TCRdb, the multiplex PCR reads were re-called with MiXCR into one record per CDR3 protein. The profile shows under 80,000 distinct CDR3 sequences, about 77% of them singletons. Sequenced sample: distant non-tumor lung tissue. All receptors derive from a man aged 55 to 70 with non-small cell lung cancer. CDR3s include the opening cysteine and the closing phenylalanine or tryptophan. The D gene is left open where the match is weak. Clone size is not always given. Where it is, it says once, few, many or a class for expanded clones.

size	V	J	D	DNA	CDR3
NA	TRBV10-2	TRBJ2-5	TRBD2	TGTGCCAGCAGTGAAAGGATGCCGGGACTAGCGGGAGCCAAGTCCCAAGAGATCCAGTACTTC	CASSERMPGLAGAKSQEIQYF
NA	TRBV20-1	TRBJ1-2	TRBD1	TGCAGTGCTCGACAGGGTGGAATCGATGGCTACACCTTC	CSARQGGIDGYTF
NA	TRBV19	TRBJ2-1	TRBD2	TGTACCAGTCGGCCCCCTAGCACCCCGGCGGGAGCCTACAATGAGCAGTTCTTC	CTSRPPSTPAGAYNEQFF
NA	TRBV6-5	TRBJ2-5	NA	TGTGCTAGCAGTCCGTCCCGGGGCAAAGAGACCAAGTACTTC	CASSPSRGKETKYF
NA	TRBV29-1	TRBJ1-3	NA	TGCAGCGCTGCGAAGGGAGGGACCATATATTTT	CSAAKGGTIYF
NA	TRBV28	TRBJ1-2	NA	TGTGTCAGCAGTTTCGGAGGGAATGGCTACACCTTC	CVSSFGGNGYTF
NA	TRBV29-1	TRBJ1-2	NA	TGCAGCGTTCCGGGCATGAACTATGGCTACACTTTC	CSVPGMNYGYTF
once	TRBV6-6	TRBJ2-4	TRBD2	TGTGCCAGCAGAGTGACTAGCGGGACAGCCCAAAACATTCAGTACTTC	CASRVTSGTAQNIQYF
NA	TRBV12-3/TRBV12-4	TRBJ2-1	NA	TGTGCCAACAATTTCCCTCAGCGGAGCCACAATGAGCAGTTCTTC	CANNFPQRSHNEQFF
many	TRBV13	TRBJ2-2	NA	TGTGCCAGCAGCTTGTCGGGTACCCACACCGGGGAGCTGTTTTTT	CASSLSGTHTGELFF
many	TRBV5-1	TRBJ2-1	TRBD1	TGCGCCAGCAGCTTGAGTCCCCCCGGGACAGGGGACAATGAGCAGTTCTTC	CASSLSPPGTGDNEQFF
NA	TRBV7-9	TRBJ1-2	NA	TGTGCCAGCAGCTTAGAAAAAGGCTCCGGGTCGCACTATGGCTACACCTTC	CASSLEKGSGSHYGYTF
NA	TRBV29-1	TRBJ2-7	TRBD1	TGCAGCATTAAGGGGACAGGAACCTACGAGCAGTACTTC	CSIKGTGTYEQYF
NA	TRBV6-2/TRBV6-3	TRBJ1-5	NA	TGTGCCAGCAGTTCTGGTTATAGCAATCAGCCCAAGCTTTTT	CASSSGYSNQPKLF
NA	TRBV7-9	TRBJ1-1	NA	TGTGCCAGCAGCTCCCCAACAGGAATGAACACTGAAGTTTTCTTT	CASSSPTGMNTEVFF
NA	TRBV11-3	TRBJ2-3	NA	TGTATCAGCAGCTTCGGGGGAACCTCTAGCACAGATACGCAATATTTT	CISSFGGTSSTDTQYF
NA	TRBV11-1	TRBJ2-2	NA	TGTACCAGCAGCTTTACTAGTGGGACCGGGGAGCTGTTTTTC	CTSSFTSGTGELFF
many	TRBV20-1	TRBJ1-4	NA	TGCAGTGCCCGCCAGGGGACTAATGAAAAACTGTTTTTT	CSARQGTNEKLFF
NA	TRBV6-6	TRBJ2-7	TRBD2	TGTGCCAACAGTCCAGGGGCTAGGGTAGCGGGAAGGAACGAGCAGTACTTC	CANSPGARVAGRNEQYF
NA	TRBV29-1	TRBJ2-7	NA	TGCGGCGAACGGGGGTCAGAACCCTACGGGCAATACTTC	CGERGSEPYGQYF
few	TRBV6-1	TRBJ1-5	NA	TGTGCCAGCAGACAAGCGGGGGGCAGCCACAATCAGCCCCAGCATTTT	CASRQAGGSHNQPQHF
NA	TRBV12-3/TRBV12-4	TRBJ2-1	TRBD2	TGCCCTAGCAGTCCGGGACTAAAGGGACAGTTCTTC	CPSSPGLKGQFF
NA	TRBV5-4	TRBJ2-1	NA	TGTGCCAGCAGCTTGGTGGTGGAATACAACGAGCAATTCTTC	CASSLVVEYNEQFF
many	TRBV28	TRBJ2-7	TRBD1	TGTGCCAGCAGCTCTCAAGAGGGACAGGAGTACGAGCAGTACTTC	CASSSQEGQEYEQYF
NA	TRBV29-1	TRBJ1-1	NA	TGCAGAGCCCTCAGACGGACCAACACTGAAGCTTTCTTT	CRALRRTNTEAFF
NA	TRBV29-1	TRBJ1-2	NA	TGCAGTGCTAGATTCGAGGGGGGCTACGCCTTC	CSARFEGGYAF
NA	TRBV6-5	TRBJ1-1	NA	TGTGGCAGCAGTTCTCCCGTTCACGAAGCTTTCTTT	CGSSSPVHEAFF
NA	TRBV6-5	TRBJ1-5	NA	TGTGCCAGTTCGCCGGGACAAGGGTGGACTCAGCCCCAGCATTTT	CASSPGQGWTQPQHF
NA	TRBV4-1	TRBJ2-5	TRBD2	TGCGCCGGCAGCCAAGTAACTAGCGGGATTAGGCAAGAGACCCAGTGCTTC	CAGSQVTSGIRQETQCF
NA	TRBV28	TRBJ2-7	TRBD1	TGTGCCAGCAGTCTCGACAGGGGCACCTACGAGCAGTACTTC	CASSLDRGTYEQYF
NA	TRBV6-5	TRBJ1-1	NA	TGTGCCGGCAATTTTGGTTCCTACACTGAAGCTTTCTTT	CAGNFGSYTEAFF
NA	TRBV5-1	TRBJ2-1	TRBD1	TGCGGCAGCAGCTCCGGGACAGGGGCGAATGAGCAGATCTTC	CGSSSGTGANEQIF
NA	TRBV12-3/TRBV12-4	TRBJ2-6	TRBD1	TGTGCCAGCAGGCAGGCGGGACAGGGGACTATCTCTGGGGCCAACGTCCTGACTTTC	CASRQAGQGTISGANVLTF
once	TRBV12-3/TRBV12-4	TRBJ1-5	NA	TGTGCCATCAGTGATAATCAGCCCCAGCATTTT	CAISDNQPQHF
NA	TRBV20-1	TRBJ2-1	TRBD2	TGCAGTGTTAGATTAGCCGGGGGGGTATCAAATGAGCAGTTCTTC	CSVRLAGGVSNEQFF
NA	TRBV20-1	TRBJ1-5	TRBD1	TGCAGTGCTAGATATGACAGGGGATATAGCAATCAGTCCCAGCATTTT	CSARYDRGYSNQSQHF
NA	TRBV6-1	TRBJ2-7	TRBD1	TGTGCCAGCAGGCCCACAGGGGGCTCCTACGAGCAGTACTTC	CASRPTGGSYEQYF
NA	TRBV20-1	TRBJ2-7	TRBD1	TGCAGTGCTAGAGCTGGACAGGGAAGTTCCGACGAGCAGTACTTC	CSARAGQGSSDEQYF
NA	TRBV24-1	TRBJ2-2	NA	TGTGCCACCAGTGTCCCCCCCCCGCACTTACAGGGACCCAACACCGGGGAGCTGTTTTTT	CATSVPPPHLQGPNTGELFF
NA	TRBV10-2	TRBJ1-1	NA	TGCGCCACTAGGTTGGGAATCAACACTGAAGCTTTCTTT	CATRLGINTEAFF
NA	TRBV25-1	TRBJ2-7	TRBD2	TGTGCCAGCAGTGGCGGAGGTGTAGCGGGCTACGAGCGGTACTTC	CASSGGGVAGYERYF
NA	TRBV7-8	TRBJ2-1	TRBD2	TGTGCCAGCAGCTCCTGGACTAGTGAGAGCGACAATGAGCAGTTCTTC	CASSSWTSESDNEQFF
NA	TRBV11-3	TRBJ2-1	NA	TGTGCCAGCAGCCCAGGGGGGGAGGGCGATGTGCAGTTCTTC	CASSPGGEGDVQFF
NA	TRBV5-1	TRBJ1-3	TRBD1	TGCGCCAGCAGCCCGGGACAGTACTCTGGAAACACCATATATTTT	CASSPGQYSGNTIYF
NA	TRBV2	TRBJ2-1	NA	TGTGCCAGCGATCTACTGAATGAGCAGTTCTTC	CASDLLNEQFF
NA	TRBV5-6	TRBJ2-5	NA	TGTGCCAGCAGCTTTCGGGAGACCCAGTACTTC	CASSFRETQYF
many	TRBV20-1	TRBJ2-4	NA	TGCAGTGGCGCCCCTCAAAACATTCAGTACTTC	CSGAPQNIQYF
NA	TRBV5-6	TRBJ2-7	NA	TGTGCCAGCATCTTTGGAACAGACTCCTACGAGCAGTATTTC	CASIFGTDSYEQYF
NA	TRBV11-2	TRBJ2-1	NA	TGTGGCAGCAGCTCCCAAACAAGTGCCGAGCACTTCTTC	CGSSSQTSAEHFF
NA	TRBV11-1	TRBJ2-2	TRBD2	TGTGCCAGTTGCTTAACTAGCGGGACCGGGGGGCTGTTTTTT	CASCLTSGTGGLFF
NA	TRBV7-8	TRBJ2-7	NA	TGTGCCAGCAGCTTAGATGGGCTCTGTACCTCCTACGAGCAGTACTTC	CASSLDGLCTSYEQYF
many	TRBV28	TRBJ2-6	TRBD1	TGTGCCAGCAGTTTGGAGGCCGGACAGGGGAGGGCTGGGGCCAACGTCCTGACTTTC	CASSLEAGQGRAGANVLTF
NA	TRBV7-9	TRBJ2-7	NA	TGTACCATCAGCTTTTCCTTGCCTGGCGGCGAGCAGTACTTC	CTISFSLPGGEQYF
NA	TRBV4-1	TRBJ2-5	NA	TGCGCCAGCAGCCCCCAGCAGGACGGGAAAGAGACCCAGTACTTC	CASSPQQDGKETQYF
NA	TRBV13	TRBJ2-7	NA	TGTGTCAGCAGCCCCAGAGGGGCAGGAGAGCAGTACTTC	CVSSPRGAGEQYF
NA	TRBV12-3/TRBV12-4	TRBJ2-7	NA	TGTGCCAGCGGCCAATCCGGCGCCGGAGATGGTGAGCAGTACTTC	CASGQSGAGDGEQYF
NA	TRBV20-1	TRBJ2-1	TRBD1	TGTAGTGCTAGAGACAGGGTTTATGAGCAGTTCTTC	CSARDRVYEQFF